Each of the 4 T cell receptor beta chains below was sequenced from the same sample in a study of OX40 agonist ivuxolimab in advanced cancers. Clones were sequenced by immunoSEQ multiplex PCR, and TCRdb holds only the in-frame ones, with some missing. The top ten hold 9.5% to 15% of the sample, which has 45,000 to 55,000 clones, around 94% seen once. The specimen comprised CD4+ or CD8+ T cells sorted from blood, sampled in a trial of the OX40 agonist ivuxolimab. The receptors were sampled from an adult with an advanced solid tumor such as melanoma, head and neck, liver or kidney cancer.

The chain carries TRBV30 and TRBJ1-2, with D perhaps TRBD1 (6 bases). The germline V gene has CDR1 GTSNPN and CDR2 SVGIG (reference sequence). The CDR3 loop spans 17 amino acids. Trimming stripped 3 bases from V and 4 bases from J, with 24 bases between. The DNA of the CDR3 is TGTGCCTGGAGGGCTGGGGGCCTACTGGCACACCTCTATGGCTACACCTTC. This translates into CAWRAGGLLAHLYGYTF.

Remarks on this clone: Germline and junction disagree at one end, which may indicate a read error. The CDR3 loop reads CASSTPGTYTEQFF. For the CDR3, the DNA is TGTGCCAGCAGTACCCCTGGGACTTACACTGAGCAGTTCTTC. The chain recombines TRBV2 with TRBJ2-1; perhaps TRBD2 as D (6 bases). CDR1 and CDR2 (germline): SNHLY, FYNNEI. The CDR3 totals 14 residues. Drawing the rest from reference TRBV2 and TRBJ2-1, the complete variable domain is EPEVTQTPSHQVTQMGQEVILRCVPISNHLYFYWYRQILGQKVEFLVSFYNNEISEKSEIFDDQFSVERPDGSNFTLKIRSTKLEDSAMYFCASSTPGTYTEQFFGPGTRLTVL.

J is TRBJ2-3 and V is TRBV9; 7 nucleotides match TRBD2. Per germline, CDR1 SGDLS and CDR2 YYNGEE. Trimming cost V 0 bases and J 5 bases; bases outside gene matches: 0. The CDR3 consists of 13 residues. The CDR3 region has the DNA TGTGCCAGCAGCGTAGCGGGGGGAGATACGCAGTATTTT. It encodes CASSVAGGDTQYF. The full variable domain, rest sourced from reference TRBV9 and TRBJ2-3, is DSGVTQTPKHLITATGQRVTLRCSPRSGDLSVYWYQQSLDQGLQFLIQYYNGEERAKGNILERFSAQQFPDLHSELNLSSLELGDSALYFCASSVAGGDTQYFGPGTRLTVL.

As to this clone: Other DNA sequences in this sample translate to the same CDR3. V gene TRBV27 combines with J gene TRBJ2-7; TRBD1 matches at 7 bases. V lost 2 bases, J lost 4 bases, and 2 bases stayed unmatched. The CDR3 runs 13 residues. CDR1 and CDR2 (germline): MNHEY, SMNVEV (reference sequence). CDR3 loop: CASSLGTAYEQYF. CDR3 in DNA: TGTGCCAGCAGTTTAGGGACAGCTTACGAGCAGTACTTC.